This TCR beta chain was identified in a study of patients and donors after allogeneic stem cell transplantation. There are 13 residues in the CDR3. Trimming took 11 bases from V and 7 from J, leaving 20 bases between them. Germline assignment: CDR1 SNHLY and CDR2 FYNNEI. MiXCR, applied by TCRdb to the RT-PCR reads, yields one record per CDR3 protein. The sample records approximately 88,000 distinct CDR3 sequences, about 5% being singletons. This TCR came from a human donor who was either an allogeneic HSCT recipient or a stem cell or donor lymphocyte infusion donor (not recorded which). It is not recorded whose cells these are; they may come from a transplant donor. J is TRBJ2-5 and V is TRBV2, with no clear D. Sequences were obtained from blood, either unsorted or a sorted T cell fraction (not recorded which). DNA for the CDR3: TGTGCCGGATTAAAACAGCAGGTTGGGACCCAGTACTTC. Protein sequence: CAGLKQQVGTQYF.